These 4 T cell receptor beta chains were sequenced from one sample in a study of long-term antiretroviral therapy in people with HIV. Assay version v3.0 of immunoSEQ was used, and it was run at survey level. Some clones are missing from TCRdb's copy, which holds only in-frame ones; the method was immunoSEQ multiplex PCR. The sample carries more than 35,000 clones, about 94% recorded once. Sequences were derived from unsorted PBMCs, sampled 4.1 years after starting antiretroviral therapy. The origin of the receptors is a woman aged 45-59 years with HIV.

The V call is TRBV14, the J call TRBJ2-1; 9 positions match TRBD2. Germline V lookup: CDR1 SGHDN, CDR2 FVKESK. With 2 bases clipped from V and 6 bases from J, the junction kept 5 bases outside the gene matches. This CDR3 contains 15 residues. CDR3 residues: CASSQWRGGLNEQFF. The DNA of the CDR3 is TGTGCCAGCAGCCAATGGCGGGGGGGCCTCAATGAGCAGTTCTTC. The full variable domain, in which reference TRBV14 and TRBJ2-1 provide the parts outside the CDR3, is EAGVTQFPSHSVIEKGQTVTLRCDPISGHDNLYWYRRVMGKEIKFLLHFVKESKQDESGMPNNRFLAERTGGTYSTLKVQPAELEDSGVYFCASSQWRGGLNEQFFGPGTRLTVL.

This clone was seen a handful of times. The J gene is TRBJ1-4, the V gene TRBV10-3; 12 positions match TRBD1. J was trimmed by 4 bases and V by 11 bases; bases with no gene match: 5. CDR3 size: 14 residues. The germline V gene encodes CDR1 ENHRY and CDR2 SYGVKD. CDR3 sequence (DNA): TGTGCCTCCCGGGACAGGGGGCTTAATGAAAAACTGTTTTTT. Amino acid sequence: CASRDRGLNEKLFF.

The V call is TRBV7-2, the J call TRBJ1-2; 7 bases match TRBD1. The CDR3 has 14 amino acids. V lost 5 bases to trimming and J lost 8 bases; unmatched junction nucleotides: 11. Germline values: CDR1 SGHTA, CDR2 FQGNSA. CDR3: CASSPRQGLSGYTF. As DNA, the CDR3 is TGTGCCAGCAGCCCAAGACAGGGCCTGTCGGGCTACACCTTC.

The V call is TRBV5-3, the J call TRBJ1-4; maybe TRBD1 (6 bases). TRBV5-3 is filed as an ORF, its function uncertain. The ends were cut back, 8 bases at V and 1 base at J, with 9 bases in the middle. This CDR3 is built from 13 residues. CDR3 residues: CASLQGTNEKLFF. The CDR3, as DNA: TGTGCCAGCCTACAGGGAACTAATGAAAAACTGTTTTTT.